The entry below gives a single TCR beta chain sequence along with its context. What it binds is not known. These data belong to a study of T cell clonotyping in hematopoietic cell transplantation. TCRdb keeps only in-frame clones here, not all; method: immunoSEQ multiplex PCR. The sample contains roughly 8,000 clones, roughly 76% of which appear only once. Samples: about 28 days before transplant, then days 30, 100 and 180 after. The CDR3 extends over 15 amino acids. The germline CDR1 and CDR2 sequences are SGHKS and YYEKEE (reference sequence). The junction had 4 bases not matched to a gene; V was cut back by 0 bases and J by 7 bases. General study points: Recipient TCR diversity dropped after transplant; expanded clonotypes rose from day 30 to 180. Few recipient clonotypes overlapped donors; over 95% were de novo at given depth.

This chain joins TRBV5-5 and TRBJ2-2; 9 bases map to TRBD1. Material: peripheral blood mononuclear cells, obtained 180 days after allogeneic stem cell transplant. The clonotype was recovered from a female patient aged 50-59 years who had an allogeneic stem cell transplant from an unrelated donor, so the T cells may come from the graft donor. Some clones in this sample may be carry-over from other donors' samples. The CDR3 DNA reads as TGTGCCAGCAGCTTGGTGGGACAGGGTTTCGGGGAGCTGTTTTTT. It is translated as CASSLVGQGFGELFF.